Shown below are 13 T cell receptor beta chains from a single sample sequenced in a study of blood T cell repertoires in COVID-19. This table comes from immunoSEQ multiplex PCR, and its TCRdb copy is limited to in-frame clones, with some not included. The sample carries fewer than 400,000 clones, roughly 85% recorded once. The sequencing sample was made of PBMCs or T cells enriched from blood (not recorded which). These receptors were collected from a woman aged 30 to 39 who had been exposed to COVID-19.

The chain is built from TRBV4-1 and TRBJ2-1; D not certain. V was clipped by 1 base and J by 2 bases, with 12 bases between them. The CDR3 loop spans 16 amino acids. Germline CDR1 and CDR2: MGHRA and YSYEKL. CDR3: CASSQAFGLTYNEQFF. The CDR3 region has the DNA TGCGCCAGCAGCCAAGCGTTCGGTCTTACCTACAATGAGCAGTTCTTC.

This clone was found once. The V gene is TRBV28, the J gene TRBJ1-5, with TRBD1 identical over 7 bases. The CDR3 loop spans 16 amino acids. Germline CDR1 MDHEN, CDR2 SYDVKM. The junction had 15 bases not matched to a gene; V was cut back by 6 bases and J by 7 bases. The CDR3 loop is CASSPTLEGAGQPQHF. In DNA, the CDR3 is TGTGCCAGCAGCCCGACCTTGGAGGGGGCAGGGCAGCCCCAGCATTTT.

DNA for the CDR3: TGTGCCAGCAGCTTAGTACTAGCGTCAGATACGCAGTATTTT. Residues: CASSLVLASDTQYF. The chain joins TRBV7-2 to TRBJ2-3; 7 nucleotides match TRBD2. Germline V gene sequence: CDR1 SGHTA, CDR2 FQGNSA. This CDR3 region has 14 residues. Trimming cost V 1 base and J 4 bases; bases outside gene matches: 2.

J is TRBJ1-5 and V is TRBV12-3 or TRBV12-4, with 9 bases identical to TRBD1. V lost 5 bases, J lost 6 bases, and 2 bases stayed unmatched. The CDR3 runs 13 residues. CDR3 sequence reads: CASSNRGLQPQHF. CDR3 coding DNA: TGTGCCAGCAGTAACAGGGGGCTTCAGCCCCAGCATTTT.

The chain carries TRBV6-6 and TRBJ2-7; TRBD1 aligns across 9 bases. Looked up from germline, CDR1 is MNHNY and CDR2 is SVGAGI (reference sequence). V was clipped by 7 bases and J by 6 bases; unmatched bases: 13. The CDR3 sequence is 15 residues long. Written as DNA, the CDR3 is TGTGCCAGCACCCGACAGGGGGTTGAGAGTCTCGAGCAGTACTTC. Amino acid sequence: CASTRQGVESLEQYF.

The chain employs TRBV27 and TRBJ2-7; 7 bases are a match to TRBD2. Germline V CDR1 and CDR2: MNHEY, SMNVEV (reference sequence). The CDR3 sequence is 16 residues long. J was trimmed by 4 bases and V by 7 bases; bases with no gene match: 16. CDR3 protein: CASNRMRSGILYEQYF. The CDR3 DNA reads TGTGCCAGCAACAGGATGCGCAGCGGGATTCTTTACGAGCAGTACTTC.

The chain recombines TRBV28 with TRBJ2-7, with a tentative D call TRBD2 (5 bases). The CDR3 loop spans 14 amino acids. Germline CDR1 is MDHEN and CDR2 is SYDVKM. V was shortened by 4 bases and J by 0 bases, with 10 bases between the two germline ends. CDR3 sequence: CASSSASPSYEQYF. As DNA, the CDR3 is TGTGCCAGCAGTTCGGCTAGCCCCTCCTACGAGCAGTACTTC.

The count of this clone is one. The chain uses TRBV7-6 and TRBJ2-7, with 9 bases fitting TRBD2. This CDR3 is 14 amino acids long. Germline V gives CDR1 SGHVS, CDR2 FNYEAQ. Trimming removed 5 bases from V and 4 bases from J; junction bases left unmatched: 6. The CDR3 is CASSPTSGEYEQYF. The CDR3 DNA sequence: TGTGCCAGCAGCCCGACTAGCGGAGAGTACGAGCAGTACTTC.

The rearrangement links TRBV12-3 or TRBV12-4 to TRBJ1-2; D is perhaps TRBD1 (6 bases). The CDR3 contains 12 residues. V lost 6 bases and J lost 4, with 9 bases in between. CDR3 amino acids: CASSWTVYGYTF. Here the CDR3 DNA reads TGTGCCAGCAGCTGGACAGTCTATGGCTACACCTTC.

The V gene is TRBV6-5, the J gene TRBJ1-6; a weak D match, TRBD1 (6 bases). CDR1 is MNHEY and CDR2 is SVGAGI in the germline V gene. This CDR3 contains 14 residues. V lost 4 bases, J lost 10 bases, and 14 bases lay in between. The CDR3 nucleotides are TGTGCCAGCAGTTCTTGGACAGATGAGTCACCCCTCCACTTT. Amino acids: CASSSWTDESPLHF.

The CDR3 DNA is TGCGCCAGCAGCCAAACGACCCGGGAACGAGGGAATGAGCAGTTCTTC. This sequence encodes CASSQTTRERGNEQFF. This chain links TRBV4-1 with TRBJ2-1; perhaps TRBD2 as D (5 bases). The CDR3 contains 16 residues. Deletions cut 2 bases from V and 7 bases from J, with 18 bases between. Germline CDR1 and CDR2: MGHRA and YSYEKL.

This clone was counted a few times. V is TRBV2 and J is TRBJ1-2; the D gene is possibly TRBD1 (6 bases). The CDR3 length is 13 residues. The germline V gene has CDR1 SNHLY and CDR2 FYNNEI. The ends were cut back, 3 bases at V and 4 bases at J, with 9 bases in the middle. The CDR3 loop reads CASSDTGIYGYTF. DNA for the CDR3: TGTGCCAGCAGTGATACAGGGATCTATGGCTACACCTTC.

The chain couples TRBV5-1 to TRBJ2-7; TRBD2 agrees at 12 bases. The CDR3 spans 15 residues. J was trimmed by 7 bases and V by 2 bases; bases with no gene match: 7. CDR1 is SGHRS, CDR2 YFSETQ, per germline. CDR3 sequence reads: CASSFLAGGTPEQYF. CDR3 coding DNA: TGCGCCAGCAGCTTTCTAGCGGGAGGGACTCCAGAGCAGTACTTC.